This T cell receptor (beta chain) was identified in a study of blood T cell repertoires in COVID-19. CDR1 LNHDA and CDR2 SQIVND come from the germline V gene (reference sequence). This CDR3 has 12 amino acids. V lost 4 bases and J lost 11; bases outside the gene matches: 6. TCRdb's table, derived via immunoSEQ multiplex PCR, lists solely in-frame clones and lacks some. The sample comprises roughly 170,000 clones, around 82% of which are singletons, and roughly 20% rests with the top ten. The TCR sequence derives from a man aged 60 to 75 who had recovered from COVID-19. The sequenced material came from PBMCs or T cells enriched from blood (not recorded which). The chain carries TRBV19 and TRBJ2-3; TRBD2 aligns across 7 bases. The chain's CDR3 is CASSTQAGRQYF. The CDR3 DNA reads TGTGCCAGTAGTACGCAAGCGGGAAGGCAGTATTTT.